Listed here is a single T cell receptor (beta chain). Trimming cost V 3 bases and J 5 bases; bases outside gene matches: 3. This CDR3 spans 14 amino acids. Germline lookup yields CDR1 SGHDT and CDR2 YYEEEE. In the original workflow: Using reference gene primer amplification, nucleated cell counts were estimated. Some clones are missing from TCRdb's copy, which holds only in-frame ones; the method was immunoSEQ multiplex PCR. Clone size and the V and J calls come from that table; the DNA yielded D and trimming. The table has roughly 87,000 clones, roughly 88% seen once. The record originates from a study of blood T cell repertoires in COVID-19. As for the study in general: Donors in the United States, Italy and Spain gave samples during acute or convalescent COVID-19. PBMCs, B-cell-depleted T cells, or T cells were the source of the cDNA or gDNA that made up the material.

This TCR derives from a human donor in a cohort sampled during active COVID-19. The chain joins TRBV5-6 to TRBJ1-1; 11 nucleotides match TRBD1. The sequencing sample was made of peripheral blood. The CDR3 is CASSWTGGETEAFF. CDR3 bases: TGTGCCAGCAGCTGGACAGGGGGCGAGACTGAAGCTTTCTTT.